These 20 T cell receptor beta chains were all obtained from the same sample, sequenced in a study of vaccination and CD4 T cells after COVID-19. Sequenced with the Oncomine TCR Beta short-read assay was DNA taken from cultured CD4+ T cells. TCRdb fed the PCR reads into MiXCR, producing one record per CDR3 protein. The sample comprises roughly 12,000 distinct CDR3 sequences, 45% of which are singletons, and about 22% rests with the top ten. The treatment is: roughly 11-day PBMC culture with coronavirus spike peptide pools or control peptides (ViraFEST assay). The antigens of these receptors remain unknown. Sample: cultured CD4+ T cells from blood, taken after SARS-CoV-2 vaccination. The source is a human donor with COVID-19.

The sample holds a few counts of this clonotype. The gene calls are TRBV6-1 and TRBJ1-6, with D perhaps matching TRBD1 (5 bases). The CDR3 is 16 amino acids. The V end lost 5 bases, the J end lost 0 bases, and 11 bases lay between the germline ends. Per germline, CDR1 MNHNS and CDR2 SASEGT. CDR3 in amino acids: CASSNGQSSYNSPLHF. CDR3 sequence (DNA): TGTGCCAGCAGTAACGGACAAAGCTCCTATAATTCACCCCTCCACTTT.

The rearrangement joins TRBV28 to TRBJ1-5; D gene unclear. The V gene's germline CDR1 is MDHEN and CDR2 SYDVKM. This CDR3 contains 16 residues. The V end was cut by 5 bases, the J end by 2 bases, with 16 bases between. The CDR3 reads CASSPARAIGNQPQHF. The DNA for the CDR3 is TGTGCCAGCAGTCCTGCCCGCGCTATTGGCAATCAGCCCCAGCATTTT.

The V and J genes are TRBV20-1 and TRBJ2-1, with TRBD2 identical over 10 bases. Germline V CDR1 and CDR2: DFQATT, SNEGSKA (reference sequence). The junction had 4 bases not matched to a gene; V was cut back by 5 bases and J by 3 bases. The CDR3 totals 14 residues. CDR3 amino acids: CSAASGGIYNEQFF. The CDR3 DNA is TGCAGTGCTGCTAGCGGGGGTATCTACAATGAGCAGTTCTTC.

This clonotype was seen a handful of times. This rearrangement joins TRBV6-5 to TRBJ2-1, with 7 bases aligning to TRBD2. Per the germline V gene, CDR1 is MNHEY and CDR2 is SVGAGI. Unmatched junction bases numbered 2, after V lost 0 bases and J lost 0 bases. The CDR3 consists of 16 residues. CDR3 sequence reads: CASSYSGGSSYNEQFF. The CDR3 DNA reads TGTGCCAGCAGTTACTCGGGGGGGAGCTCCTACAATGAGCAGTTCTTC.

This clonotype has just a few counts. The chain couples TRBV20-1 to TRBJ2-5; 10 positions match TRBD2. The CDR3 runs to 16 residues. Germline values: CDR1 DFQATT, CDR2 SNEGSKA (reference sequence). The ends lost 3 bases at V and 5 bases at J; junction bases unmatched: 12. The CDR3 sequence is CSASLPSGGAGETQYF. In nucleotides, the CDR3 is TGCAGTGCTAGCTTACCCAGCGGGGGGGCCGGGGAGACCCAGTACTTC.

This sequence joins TRBV12-3 or TRBV12-4 and TRBJ1-6, with D tentatively TRBD1 (5 bases). CDR3 length equals 15 residues. V gave up 1 base and J gave up 7 bases, with 11 bases separating them. In DNA form, the CDR3 reads TGTGCCAGCAGTTTAGACGGGGGTCGGAATTCACCCCTCCACTTT. Translating it yields CASSLDGGRNSPLHF.

This chain uses TRBV10-3 with TRBJ2-3; D might be TRBD2 (5 bases). Germline CDR1 and CDR2: ENHRY and SYGVKD. V gave up 8 bases and J gave up 6 bases, with 12 bases separating them. The length of the CDR3 is 12 residues. The CDR3 is CAIRGSGDTQYF. DNA for the CDR3: TGTGCCATCCGGGGTTCAGGCGATACGCAGTATTTT.

CDR3 bases: TGTGCCAGCAGTGACGCTCTTCCTGATACGCAGTATTTT. Amino acid sequence: CASSDALPDTQYF. V is TRBV6-1 and J is TRBJ2-3, with D unresolved. The length of the CDR3 is 13 residues. The V gene's germline CDR1 is MNHNS and CDR2 SASEGT. Trimming took off 3 bases at V and 6 bases at J, with 10 bases between the two ends.

The chain links TRBV27 to TRBJ1-1; D gene ambiguous. Germline CDR1 and CDR2: MNHEY and SMNVEV (reference sequence). There are 11 residues in the CDR3. The V gene lost 3 bases and the J gene lost 11 bases, with 10 bases spanning the gap. Here the CDR3 DNA reads TGTGCCAGCAGTTTGGCCAAGATCGCTTTCTTT. The encoded protein is CASSLAKIAFF.

This clonotype was counted between two and nine times. CDR3 in amino acids: CASSHRPGELFF. DNA for the CDR3: TGTGCCAGCAGCCATCGGCCCGGGGAGCTGTTTTTT. V and J are TRBV7-6 and TRBJ2-2; D gene unclear. The germline CDR1 and CDR2 sequences are SGHVS and FNYEAQ. Trimming took 5 bases from V and 6 from J, leaving 7 bases between them. This CDR3 spans 12 amino acids.

The chain employs TRBV6-1 and TRBJ1-3; D might be TRBD1 (5 bases). V dropped 6 bases and J dropped 4 bases, with 25 bases sitting between them. CDR1 and CDR2 (germline): MNHNS, SASEGT. The CDR3 runs to 18 residues. CDR3 sequence reads: CASSLRKEGMGRGNTIYF. CDR3 in DNA: TGTGCCAGCAGCCTACGCAAGGAGGGAATGGGGCGCGGAAACACCATATATTTT.

The chain carries TRBV7-8 and TRBJ2-3, with 11 bases matching TRBD2. Germline V gene lookup returns CDR1 SGHVS and CDR2 FQNEAQ. The CDR3 is made up of 17 amino acids. Trimming cost V 2 bases and J 1 base; bases outside gene matches: 5. Here the CDR3 reads CASSLILLAGGTDTQYF. The CDR3 DNA is TGTGCCAGCAGCTTAATCCTACTAGCGGGGGGCACAGATACGCAGTATTTT.

The chain links TRBV5-8 to TRBJ1-2; maybe TRBD1 (5 bases). Per the germline V gene, CDR1 is SGHTS and CDR2 is YDEGEE. The CDR3 is 14 amino acids. The V end lost 2 bases, the J end lost 2 bases, and 10 bases lay between the germline ends. The CDR3 DNA reads as TGTGCCAGCAGCTTCGGGGGGACCAACTATGGCTACACCTTC. Translation: CASSFGGTNYGYTF.

The V gene is TRBV18, the J gene TRBJ1-1; D gene uncertain. The CDR3 spans 12 residues. Between the trimmed V and J ends, which lost 5 bases and 1 base, there was a span of 5 bases. CDR1 is KGHSH and CDR2 is LQKENI in the germline V gene. This CDR3 reads CASSFRNTEAFF. In nucleotides, the CDR3 is TGTGCCAGCTCATTTAGGAACACTGAAGCTTTCTTT.

J is TRBJ2-5 and V is TRBV20-1, with D hard to call. CDR1 is DFQATT and CDR2 is SNEGSKA in the germline V gene (reference sequence). V was trimmed by 0 bases and J by 3 bases, leaving 8 bases between them. The CDR3 contains 13 residues. In DNA, the CDR3 is TGCAGTGCTAGAGATCACAATGAAGAGACCCAGTACTTC. Its translation: CSARDHNEETQYF.

This clonotype has only a few counts. This sequence joins TRBV11-2 and TRBJ1-1; TRBD1 matches 9 bases. Trimming removed 0 bases from V and 2 bases from J; junction bases left unmatched: 10. This CDR3 region has 18 residues. The germline V gene encodes CDR1 SGHAT and CDR2 FQNNGV. CDR3 nucleotides: TGTGCCAGCAGCTTAGATCTGGTCCTGGACAGGGGAAACACTGAAGCTTTCTTT. Residues: CASSLDLVLDRGNTEAFF.

This clonotype was detected only a few times. This chain uses TRBV20-1 with TRBJ1-3; D not certain. The length of the CDR3 is 15 residues. CDR1 and CDR2 from the germline V gene are DFQATT and SNEGSKA (reference sequence). Trimming pared 0 bases from V and 1 base from J, leaving 10 bases between. The CDR3 here is CSARDMRISGNTIYF. CDR3 DNA sequence: TGCAGTGCTAGAGATATGAGGATATCTGGAAACACCATATATTTT.

V usage is TRBV6-5 and J usage is TRBJ1-2; possible D gene TRBD1, 5 bases. This CDR3 is built from 15 residues. CDR1 and CDR2 from the germline V gene are MNHEY and SVGAGI. The ends were cut back, 0 bases at V and 1 base at J, with 9 bases in the middle. The CDR3, as DNA: TGTGCCAGCAGTTACTCGGGGGGTAGTAACTATGGCTACACCTTC. This encodes CASSYSGGSNYGYTF.

Here the CDR3 reads CASSLAWGAENQPQHF. The CDR3 bases are TGTGCCAGCAGCTTGGCCTGGGGTGCGGAGAATCAGCCCCAGCATTTT. J is TRBJ1-5 and V is TRBV5-6; D not certain. Per the germline V gene, CDR1 is SGHDT and CDR2 is YYEEEE. V was trimmed by 0 bases and J by 4 bases, leaving 14 bases between them. CDR3 length: 16 residues.

This clonotype was counted only a few times. This sequence joins TRBV7-2 and TRBJ2-7; 10 nucleotides match TRBD2. Germline loops: CDR1 SGHTA, CDR2 FQGNSA. The CDR3 totals 15 residues. V was clipped by 3 bases and J by 7 bases; unmatched bases: 9. For the CDR3, the DNA is TGTGCCAGCAGCTTGTGGGGCGGGACTAGCGATGAGCAGTACTTC. Residues: CASSLWGGTSDEQYF.